The rows below give T cell receptor beta chains drawn from one sample of a study of blood T cell repertoires in COVID-19. Produced via immunoSEQ multiplex PCR; TCRdb's table is partial and in-frame only. This table has around 15,000 clones, around 82% appearing once. The sequenced material came from peripheral blood. These receptors were obtained from a human donor in a cohort sampled during active COVID-19. Each CDR3 is given with its conserved first and last residue. D genes are given only for firm matches. Part of the rows lack a size; the others show once, few, many or a class for expanded clones.

cdr3_aa | cdr3_nt | j_call | d_call | cdr3_length | v_call | clone_size
CASRAPVNTQYF | TGTGCCAGCAGAGCCCCTGTAAATACGCAGTATTTT | TRBJ2-3 | - | 12 | TRBV6-5 | -
CASSYSNDSPNTEAFF | TGTGCCAGCAGTTACTCAAACGACAGCCCGAACACTGAAGCTTTCTTT | TRBJ1-1 | - | 16 | TRBV6-5 | -
CASSLQGISYEQYF | TGTGCCAGCAGTTTACAGGGCATCTCCTACGAGCAGTACTTC | TRBJ2-7 | - | 14 | TRBV28 | few
CASSIGRTGGNTGELFF | TGTGCCAGTAGTATAGGGAGGACAGGGGGTAACACCGGGGAGCTGTTTTTT | TRBJ2-2 | TRBD1 | 17 | TRBV19 | -
CASSPPATGPNEQFF | TGTGCCAGCTCACCACCTGCGACAGGCCCCAATGAGCAGTTCTTC | TRBJ2-1 | - | 15 | TRBV18 | -
CASSRTSGSNTDTQYF | TGTGCCAGCAGTCGGACTAGCGGGAGTAACACAGATACGCAGTATTTT | TRBJ2-3 | TRBD2 | 16 | TRBV3-1/TRBV3-2 | -
CASGPSYEQYF | TGTGCCAGCGGGCCATCCTACGAGCAGTACTTC | TRBJ2-7 | - | 11 | TRBV12-3/TRBV12-4 | -
CASSGGVGYNEQFF | TGTGCCAGCAGCGGGGGCGTGGGTTACAATGAGCAGTTCTTC | TRBJ2-1 | - | 14 | TRBV7-2 | -
CASSVGTGDQPQHF | TGTGCCAGCAGCGTAGGAACAGGGGACCAGCCCCAGCATTTT | TRBJ1-5 | TRBD1 | 14 | TRBV9 | -
CASTGGGNEKLFF | TGTGCCAGTACGGGGGGAGGTAATGAAAAACTGTTTTTT | TRBJ1-4 | - | 13 | TRBV25-1 | -
CASSPLRDSFYETQYF | TGTGCCAGCAGTCCTCTGCGGGACTCTTTTTACGAGACCCAGTACTTC | TRBJ2-5 | - | 16 | TRBV27 | -
CASSQYQETQYF | TGTGCCAGCAGTCAGTACCAAGAGACCCAGTACTTC | TRBJ2-5 | - | 12 | TRBV12-3/TRBV12-4 | -
CASSLGPWNEQFF | TGTGCCAGCAGCTTAGGGCCTTGGAATGAGCAGTTCTTC | TRBJ2-1 | - | 13 | TRBV7-2 | -
CASSLDSDIQYF | TGTGCCAGCAGTTTAGACTCGGACATTCAGTACTTC | TRBJ2-4 | - | 12 | TRBV12-3/TRBV12-4 | -
CASSLGGDTQYF | TGCGCCAGCAGCTTGGGAGGCGATACGCAGTATTTT | TRBJ2-3 | - | 12 | TRBV5-1 | -
CASSVSRGETQYF | TGTGCCAGCAGTGTCTCGAGGGGGGAGACCCAGTACTTC | TRBJ2-5 | - | 13 | TRBV2 | -
CASRLAGEVGELFF | TGCGCCAGCCGACTAGCGGGAGAAGTCGGGGAGCTGTTTTTT | TRBJ2-2 | TRBD2 | 14 | TRBV10-2 | once
CASSSGQVTDTQYF | TGTGCCAGCAGCTCCGGACAGGTCACAGATACGCAGTATTTT | TRBJ2-3 | TRBD1 | 14 | TRBV5-6 | -
CSARGTGTGVNEQYF | TGCAGCGCCCGGGGCACGGGGACAGGGGTTAACGAGCAGTACTTC | TRBJ2-7 | TRBD1 | 15 | TRBV29-1 | -